This TCR beta chain was retrieved from a study of identical twins. General observations from the study: Whereas memory repertoires showed no such difference, abundant cord blood beta clonotypes carried fewer insertions. In monozygotic twins, models underestimated the sharing of out-of-frame TCR alpha.

Each cDNA held unique molecular identifiers, and template switching gave it a universal primer site. Each CDR3 protein is one row after TCRdb ran MiXCR on the 5' RACE reads. The sample consists of about 220,000 distinct CDR3 sequences, about 7.5% of them appearing once. A remark on this clonotype: Its matching antigen is unknown.

CDR1 is MNHEY and CDR2 is SVGEGT in the germline V gene. With 6 bases clipped from V and 3 bases from J, the junction kept 7 bases outside the gene matches. The length of the CDR3 is 14 residues. This same sample was also part of a study on yellow fever vaccine responses in identical twins. That work states: Reports say the vaccine T cell response in twins looked partly convergent and partly personalized.

This receptor was taken from a woman between 18 and 30 years old in good health. Sequenced input: memory (CD45RO+) T cells sorted from blood. The rearrangement links TRBV6-2 or TRBV6-3 to TRBJ1-1; the match to TRBD1 covers 7 bases. The CDR3 spells CASSPLGTDTEAFF. CDR3 coding DNA: TGTGCCAGCAGCCCCCTCGGGACAGACACTGAAGCTTTCTTT.